The clone carrying this TCR beta chain was picked up a small number of times. This entry belongs to a study of cytotoxic CD8 clonotypes in ibrutinib-treated CLL. Across the study: The study included about 11 relapsed/refractory and roughly 16 treatment-naive patients; approximately 17 had IGHV unmutated disease.

There are 17 residues in the CDR3. Germline CDR1 SGHNT, CDR2 YYREEE (reference sequence). V lost 5 bases and J 3 bases, leaving 21 bases between the germline ends. Assay used: immunoSEQ multiplex PCR; TCRdb lists only in-frame clones, some missing. The repertoire holds fewer than 70,000 clones, with about 72% as singletons. The input for sequencing was PBMCs, taken after 12 months of ibrutinib treatment. The chain uses TRBV5-4 and TRBJ1-5; D is unclear. This clonotype originated in a human donor with chronic lymphocytic leukemia. CDR3 residues: CASRPTPRSQFNQPQHF. CDR3 sequence (DNA): TGTGCCAGCAGGCCTACCCCGAGGTCTCAGTTCAATCAGCCCCAGCATTTT. Supplemented by reference TRBV5-4 and TRBJ1-5, the full variable domain reads ETGVTQSPTHLIKTRGQQVTLRCSSQSGHNTVSWYQQALGQGPQFIFQYYREEENGRGNFPPRFSGLQFPNYSSELNVNALELDDSALYLCASRPTPRSQFNQPQHFGDGTRLSIL.